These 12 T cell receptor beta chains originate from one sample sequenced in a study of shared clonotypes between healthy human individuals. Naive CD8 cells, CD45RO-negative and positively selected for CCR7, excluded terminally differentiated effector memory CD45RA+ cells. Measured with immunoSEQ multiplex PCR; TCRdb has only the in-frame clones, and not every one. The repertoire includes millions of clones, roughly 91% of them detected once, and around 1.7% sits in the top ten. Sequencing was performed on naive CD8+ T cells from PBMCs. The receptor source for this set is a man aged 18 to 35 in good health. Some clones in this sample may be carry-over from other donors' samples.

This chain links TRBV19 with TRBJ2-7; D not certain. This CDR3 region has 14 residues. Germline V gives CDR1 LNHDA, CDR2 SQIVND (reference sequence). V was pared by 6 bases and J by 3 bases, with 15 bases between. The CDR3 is CASRWLRNYYEQYF. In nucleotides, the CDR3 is TGTGCCAGTAGGTGGCTCCGCAACTACTACGAGCAGTACTTC.

Here the CDR3 DNA reads TGTGCCAGCAGCCCGTTCAGCGGGAGGCTCTACGAGCAGTACTTC. It encodes CASSPFSGRLYEQYF. The chain links TRBV28 to TRBJ2-7; 9 bases are a match to TRBD2. The CDR3 has 15 amino acids. Unmatched junction bases numbered 9, after V lost 6 bases and J lost 3 bases. CDR1 and CDR2 from the germline V gene are MDHEN and SYDVKM.

The CDR3 region is CASNGGPGELFF. The CDR3 nucleotides are TGTGCCAGTAACGGCGGACCCGGGGAGCTGTTTTTT. The chain links TRBV19 to TRBJ2-2, with D unclear. This CDR3 contains 12 residues. Trimming took 7 bases from V and 6 from J, leaving 9 bases between them. Germline values: CDR1 LNHDA, CDR2 SQIVND (reference sequence).

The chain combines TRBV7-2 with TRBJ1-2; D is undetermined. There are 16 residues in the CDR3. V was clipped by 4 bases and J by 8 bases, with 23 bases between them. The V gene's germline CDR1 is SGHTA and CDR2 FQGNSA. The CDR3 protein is CASSSNKGTPFNGYTF. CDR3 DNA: TGTGCCAGCAGCTCCAACAAAGGCACCCCATTTAACGGCTACACCTTC.

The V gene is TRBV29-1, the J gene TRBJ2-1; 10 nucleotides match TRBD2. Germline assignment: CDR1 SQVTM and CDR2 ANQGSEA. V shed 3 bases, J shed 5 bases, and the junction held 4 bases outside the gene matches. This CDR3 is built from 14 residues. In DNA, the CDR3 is TGCAGCGTTGACAGCCTAGCGGGAGACAATGAGCAGTTCTTC. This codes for CSVDSLAGDNEQFF.

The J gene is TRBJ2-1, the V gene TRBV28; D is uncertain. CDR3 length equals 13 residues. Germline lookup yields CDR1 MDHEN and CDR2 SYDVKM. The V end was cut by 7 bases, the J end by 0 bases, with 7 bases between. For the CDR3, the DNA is TGTGCCAGCACAACCAGCTCCTACAATGAGCAGTTCTTC. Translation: CASTTSSYNEQFF.

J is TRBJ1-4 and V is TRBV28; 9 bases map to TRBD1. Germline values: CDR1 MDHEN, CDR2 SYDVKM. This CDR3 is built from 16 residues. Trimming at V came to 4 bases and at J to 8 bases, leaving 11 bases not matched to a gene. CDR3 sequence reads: CASSSASRTGDEKLFF. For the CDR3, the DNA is TGTGCCAGCAGTTCCGCTTCTCGGACAGGGGACGAAAAACTGTTTTTT.

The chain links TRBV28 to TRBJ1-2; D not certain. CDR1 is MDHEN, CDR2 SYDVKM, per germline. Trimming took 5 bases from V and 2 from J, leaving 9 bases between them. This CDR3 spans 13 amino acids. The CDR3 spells CASSRSQNYGYTF. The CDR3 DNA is TGTGCCAGCAGTCGGTCACAGAACTATGGCTACACCTTC.

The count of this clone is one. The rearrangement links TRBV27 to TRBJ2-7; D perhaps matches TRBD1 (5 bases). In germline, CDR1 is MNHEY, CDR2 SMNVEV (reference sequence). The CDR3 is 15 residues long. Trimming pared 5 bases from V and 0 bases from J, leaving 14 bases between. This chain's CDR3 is CASSPSGSSSYEQYF. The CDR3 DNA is TGTGCCAGCAGTCCCTCAGGGTCCAGCTCCTACGAGCAGTACTTC.

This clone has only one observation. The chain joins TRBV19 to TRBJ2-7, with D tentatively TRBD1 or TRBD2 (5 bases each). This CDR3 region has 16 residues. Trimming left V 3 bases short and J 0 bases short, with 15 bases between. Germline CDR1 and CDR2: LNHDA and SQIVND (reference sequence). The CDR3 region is CASSILGTFSSYEQYF. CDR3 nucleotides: TGTGCCAGTAGTATCTTAGGGACCTTCAGCTCCTACGAGCAGTACTTC.

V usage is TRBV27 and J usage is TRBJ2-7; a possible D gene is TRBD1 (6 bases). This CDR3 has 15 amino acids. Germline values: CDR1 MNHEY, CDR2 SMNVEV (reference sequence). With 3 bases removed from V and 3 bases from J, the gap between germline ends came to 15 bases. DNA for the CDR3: TGTGCCAGCAGTTTTATAAGGACAGAGGTCTACGAGCAGTACTTC. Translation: CASSFIRTEVYEQYF.

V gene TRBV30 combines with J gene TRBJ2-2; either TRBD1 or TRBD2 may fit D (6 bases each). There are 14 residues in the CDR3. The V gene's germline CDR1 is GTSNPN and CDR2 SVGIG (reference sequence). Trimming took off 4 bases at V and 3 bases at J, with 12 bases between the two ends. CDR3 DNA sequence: TGTGCCTGGAACCGGGGGCCTTACACCGGGGAGCTGTTTTTT. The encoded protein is CAWNRGPYTGELFF.